Below, one TCR beta chain is given with its context. These data come from a study of shared T cell receptors in the human thymus. Losses at the gene ends were 4 bases for V and 7 bases for J; bases not matched to a gene: 15. Germline assignment: CDR1 SQVTM and CDR2 ANQGSEA. The CDR3 runs to 16 residues. Generated by immunoSEQ multiplex PCR, the TCRdb table keeps only in-frame clones and is missing some. The table has 700,000 or so clones, around 85% seen once. The data were also submitted as part of a second study, on human thymus T cells. That investigation notes: Thymus pieces cut out during corrective heart surgery were the tissue that was used.

The V and J genes are TRBV29-1 and TRBJ2-4; 8 bases align to TRBD2. This clonotype was sampled from a girl under two years old with a congenital heart defect. Input material: thymocytes. This chain's CDR3 is CSVVFGLAGGRNIQYF. The CDR3 DNA is TGCAGCGTTGTTTTCGGACTAGCCGGCGGAAGGAACATTCAGTACTTC.